These 8 T cell receptor beta chains share one sample of origin, sequenced in a study of blood T cell repertoires in COVID-19. The protocol was immunoSEQ multiplex PCR, while the TCRdb copy is restricted to in-frame clones and leaves out a portion. In the table there are 70,000 to 95,000 clones, 90% to 95% of which are singletons. The source material was peripheral blood. The source of these receptors is a human donor with active COVID-19. The donor label of this sample is uncertain.

The CDR3 DNA sequence: TGTGCCAGCAGCCAAGGCCCGGGACAGGGGGCCTTCGACGAGCAGTACTTC. Protein sequence: CASSQGPGQGAFDEQYF. This chain connects TRBV3-1 (or the pseudogene TRBV3-2) to TRBJ2-7; 12 positions match TRBD1. This CDR3 is 17 amino acids long. With 1 base clipped from V and 5 bases from J, the junction kept 9 bases outside the gene matches. CDR1 LGHDT and CDR2 YNNKEL come from the germline V gene (reference sequence).

A word on this clone: Mismatch with germline at one junction end may stem from a read error. This chain joins TRBV3-1 (or the pseudogene TRBV3-2) and TRBJ1-3; D is unresolved. CDR3 length: 12 amino acids. CDR1 is LGHDT and CDR2 is YNNKEL in the germline V gene (reference sequence). CDR3 DNA sequence: TGTGCCAGCAAGGGAGACTTCCCGGTTATAAATTTT. Translated: CASKGDFPVINF.

This chain uses TRBV5-3 with TRBJ2-7; 11 bases match TRBD2. TRBV5-3 is filed as an ORF, its function uncertain. The CDR3 sequence is 16 residues long. V shed 0 bases and J 2 bases; nucleotides not matched to a gene: 4. The CDR3 sequence is CARSLAPGLAAYEQYF. For the CDR3, the DNA is TGTGCCAGAAGCTTGGCACCGGGACTAGCGGCCTACGAGCAGTACTTC.

The V gene is TRBV5-1, the J gene TRBJ2-1, with 10 bases that match TRBD2. The CDR3 runs to 16 residues. Looked up from germline, CDR1 is SGHRS and CDR2 is YFSETQ. Germline trimming cut 5 bases from V and 4 bases from J; bases unmatched to any gene: 9. CDR3 bases: TGCGCCAGCAGTTCCGAGAATAGCGGGGGGTACAATGAGCAGTTCTTC. Amino acid sequence: CASSSENSGGYNEQFF.

The chain carries TRBV9 and TRBJ2-4; 7 bases are a match to TRBD1. The CDR3 totals 15 residues. Germline V lookup: CDR1 SGDLS, CDR2 YYNGEE. The V segment lost 2 bases and the J segment 3 bases; nucleotides outside the gene matches: 5. The CDR3 protein is CASSVSGQNKNIQYF. In DNA form, the CDR3 reads TGTGCCAGCAGCGTCTCGGGACAGAACAAAAACATTCAGTACTTC.

This chain joins TRBV13 and TRBJ2-6, with D maybe TRBD1 (5 bases). The CDR3 loop spans 14 amino acids. Trimming shortened V by 5 bases and J by 6 bases, and 11 bases separated the two germline ends. Germline V gene lookup returns CDR1 PRHDT and CDR2 FYEKMQ (reference sequence). CDR3 in DNA: TGTGCCAGCAGCCCCCAGGGTAAGGCCAACGTCCTGACTTTC. The encoded protein is CASSPQGKANVLTF.

V and J are TRBV7-2 and TRBJ2-5; 11 nucleotides agree with TRBD2. This CDR3 comprises 15 residues. Trimming took 6 bases from V and 5 from J; bases not matched to a gene: 8. Germline lookup yields CDR1 SGHTA and CDR2 FQGNSA. This chain's CDR3 is CASRSGTSGRETQYF. The CDR3 region has the DNA TGTGCCAGCAGGTCCGGGACTAGCGGCCGGGAGACCCAGTACTTC.

The chain employs TRBV9 and TRBJ2-3; D is possibly TRBD2 (6 bases). V was trimmed by 3 bases and J by 2 bases, leaving 16 bases between them. Looked up from germline, CDR1 is SGDLS and CDR2 is YYNGEE. This CDR3 spans 16 amino acids. The chain's CDR3 is CASSGGTDSPTDTQYF. Here the CDR3 DNA reads TGTGCCAGCAGCGGCGGGACCGACTCCCCCACAGATACGCAGTATTTT.